This entry lists 5 T cell receptor beta chains sequenced from one sample in a study of T cell changes during pregnancy in multiple sclerosis. Measured with immunoSEQ multiplex PCR; TCRdb has only the in-frame clones, and not every one. In the table there are some 41,000 clones, roughly nine tenths of which are singletons. The sample consisted of CD4+ T cells from peripheral blood mononuclear cells, taken in the third trimester of pregnancy. The source is a female donor in good health, enrolled as a control in a pregnancy study.

The rearrangement links TRBV15 to TRBJ2-2, with 13 bases lining up with TRBD2. This CDR3 contains 15 residues. V shed 2 bases, J shed 8 bases, and the junction held 2 bases outside the gene matches. Looked up from germline, CDR1 is LNHNV and CDR2 is YYDKDF (reference sequence). The CDR3 is CATSRRTSGSGELFF. The CDR3 region has the DNA TGTGCCACCAGCAGACGGACTAGCGGGAGTGGGGAGCTGTTTTTT.

The genes are TRBV2 and TRBJ2-2; the match to TRBD2 covers 7 bases. Looked up from germline, CDR1 is SNHLY and CDR2 is FYNNEI. Germline trimming cut 7 bases from V and 5 bases from J; bases unmatched to any gene: 7. This CDR3 is built from 14 residues. The CDR3 loop is CASTLAVRTGELFF. Here the CDR3 DNA reads TGTGCCAGCACCCTAGCGGTGAGAACCGGGGAGCTGTTTTTT.

The V call is TRBV5-1, the J call TRBJ2-7; 10 nucleotides agree with TRBD2. This CDR3 has 15 residues. J gave up 6 bases and V 4 bases, and 10 bases lay outside the gene matches. Germline values: CDR1 SGHRS, CDR2 YFSETQ. CDR3 nucleotides: TGCGCCAGCAGCCGACAAGCGGGAGGGGTTTTCGAGCAGTACTTC. Its protein is CASSRQAGGVFEQYF.

In its sample, this clone was seen once. The V call is TRBV6-5, the J call TRBJ1-3; D is uncertain. Trimming removed 2 bases at V and 5 bases at J, with 16 bases between. The germline CDR1 and CDR2 sequences are MNHEY and SVGAGI. The CDR3 has 16 amino acids. CDR3 loop: CASSYAAEGGRNTIYF. The CDR3 DNA sequence: TGTGCCAGCAGTTACGCCGCCGAAGGAGGTCGAAACACCATATATTTT.

The gene calls are TRBV7-2 and TRBJ2-1; D perhaps matches TRBD2 (5 bases). The ends were cut back, 5 bases at V and 5 bases at J, with 13 bases in the middle. The CDR3 is 14 residues long. Germline V gene data show CDR1 as SGHTA and CDR2 as FQGNSA. CDR3 sequence: CASSHRAVNNEQFF. CDR3 in DNA: TGTGCCAGCAGCCACCGAGCGGTTAACAATGAGCAGTTCTTC. Looking up the rest from reference TRBV7-2 and TRBJ2-1 gives the full variable domain: GAGVSQSPSNKVTEKGKDVELRCDPISGHTALYWYRQSLGQGLEFLIYFQGNSAPDKSGLPSDRFSAERTGGSVSTLTIQRTQQEDSAVYLCASSHRAVNNEQFFGPGTRLTVL.